The 24 T cell receptor beta chains presented below share a single source sample, sequenced in a study of shared clonotypes between healthy human individuals. Generated by immunoSEQ multiplex PCR, the TCRdb table keeps only in-frame clones and is missing some. The table shows approximately 350,000 clones, with around 74% occurring only once. Sequenced material: memory CD4+ T cells sorted from blood. Documented subset: CD45RA-negative fraction. These receptors came from a man under 40 in good health.

This chain uses TRBV7-8 with TRBJ1-2; 8 bases align to TRBD1. Germline CDR1 reads SGHVS; CDR2 reads FQNEAQ. With 2 bases clipped from V and 5 bases from J, the junction kept 4 bases outside the gene matches. The CDR3 spans 14 residues. As DNA, the CDR3 is TGTGCCAGCAGCTTATTGGACAGGGCTTATGGCTACACCTTC. Encoded protein: CASSLLDRAYGYTF. The entire variable domain, with the rest obtained from reference TRBV7-8 and TRBJ1-2, is as follows: GAGVSQSPRYKVAKRGQDVALRCDPISGHVSLFWYQQALGQGPEFLTYFQNEAQLDKSGLPSDRFFAERPEGSVSTLKIQRTQQEDSAVYLCASSLLDRAYGYTFGSGTRLTVV.

This rearrangement joins TRBV2 to TRBJ2-3; the match to TRBD1 covers 7 bases. Looked up from germline, CDR1 is SNHLY and CDR2 is FYNNEI. V dropped 4 bases and J dropped 2; count of bases not matched to a gene: 3. The CDR3 totals 14 residues. The CDR3 is CASSGQGVTDTQYF. CDR3 nucleotides: TGTGCCAGCAGTGGACAGGGAGTCACAGATACGCAGTATTTT.

This chain links TRBV18 with TRBJ1-1, with TRBD1 identical over 7 bases. After removal of 6 bases from V and 4 bases from J, the junction contained 17 bases not matched to a gene. The CDR3 extends over 17 amino acids. Germline V gene lookup returns CDR1 KGHSH and CDR2 LQKENI. The CDR3 DNA reads as TGTGCCAGCTCCCAACTCAGGACAGGACGGGTGGGCACTGAAGCTTTCTTT. Its protein product is CASSQLRTGRVGTEAFF.

This sequence joins TRBV7-8 and TRBJ2-3; the match to TRBD1 covers 9 bases. Germline trimming cut 7 bases from V and 5 bases from J; bases unmatched to any gene: 7. The germline gives CDR1 SGHVS, CDR2 FQNEAQ. The CDR3 contains 14 residues. The CDR3 DNA sequence: TGTGCCAGCACCCTACAGGGGGCAATAGATACGCAGTATTTT. Protein: CASTLQGAIDTQYF.

The chain joins TRBV7-9 to TRBJ2-1, with 8 nucleotides matching TRBD1. CDR3 size: 15 residues. V lost 2 bases to trimming and J lost 8 bases; unmatched junction nucleotides: 8. Germline assignment: CDR1 SEHNR and CDR2 FQNEAQ (reference sequence). Here the CDR3 reads CASSLRGTGLDEQFF. Here the CDR3 DNA reads TGTGCCAGCAGCTTAAGGGGGACAGGCTTGGATGAGCAGTTCTTC.

This clone was observed at least ten times. J is TRBJ1-1 and V is TRBV19, with D perhaps TRBD1 (6 bases). Trimming stripped 3 bases from V and 8 bases from J, with 13 bases between. The CDR3 totals 13 residues. Germline V CDR1 and CDR2: LNHDA, SQIVND (reference sequence). This CDR3 reads CASSIQWGLEAFF. CDR3 nucleotide sequence: TGTGCCAGTAGTATTCAGTGGGGGCTGGAAGCTTTCTTT.

The chain couples TRBV6-1 to TRBJ1-4; maybe TRBD1 (5 bases). Trimming pared 6 bases from V and 10 bases from J, leaving 12 bases between. The CDR3 length is 12 residues. Germline V gives CDR1 MNHNS, CDR2 SASEGT. CDR3 loop: CASSIIQGKLFF. Here the CDR3 DNA reads TGTGCCAGCAGCATAATTCAGGGAAAACTGTTTTTT.

The count of this clone is one. The chain employs TRBV13 and TRBJ2-2; no clear D gene. Trimming took off 5 bases at V and 5 bases at J, with 15 bases between the two ends. The germline V gene encodes CDR1 PRHDT and CDR2 FYEKMQ (reference sequence). CDR3 length: 15 residues. CDR3 in amino acids: CASSLDGQGTGELFF. In DNA form, the CDR3 reads TGTGCCAGCAGCCTAGACGGGCAAGGGACCGGGGAGCTGTTTTTT.

The CDR3 DNA follows: TGTGCCAGCAGTGAGGACCGTACGAACACCGGGGAGCTGTTTTTT. Its translation: CASSEDRTNTGELFF. This chain joins TRBV2 and TRBJ2-2; D ambiguous. Trimming shortened V by 3 bases and J by 0 bases, and 8 bases separated the two germline ends. This CDR3 comprises 15 residues. Germline CDR1 and CDR2: SNHLY and FYNNEI.

This sequence joins TRBV28 and TRBJ2-3, with 9 bases matching TRBD2. There are 15 residues in the CDR3. Trimming cost V 3 bases and J 4 bases; bases outside gene matches: 5. CDR1 MDHEN and CDR2 SYDVKM come from the germline V gene. CDR3 residues: CASSLGLAGADTQYF. As DNA, the CDR3 is TGTGCCAGCAGTTTGGGACTAGCCGGAGCAGATACGCAGTATTTT. The complete variable domain, with remaining parts taken from reference TRBV28 and TRBJ2-3, reads DVKVTQSSRYLVKRTGEKVFLECVQDMDHENMFWYRQDPGLGLRLIYFSYDVKMKEKGDIPEGYSVSREKKERFSLILESASTNQTSMYLCASSLGLAGADTQYFGPGTRLTVL.

In its sample, this clone was seen many times. In the same sample, other DNA sequences code for this CDR3. Written as DNA, the CDR3 is TGCAGTGCTAGAGGCTCAGATACGCAGTATTTT. It yields the protein CSARGSDTQYF. J is TRBJ2-3 and V is TRBV20-1; D not certain. V was pared by 1 base and J by 4 bases, with 3 bases between. CDR3 size: 11 residues. Germline CDR1 reads DFQATT; CDR2 reads SNEGSKA (reference sequence).

V usage is TRBV15 and J usage is TRBJ2-7, with TRBD1 matching over 9 bases. After removal of 0 bases from V and 3 bases from J, the junction contained 0 bases not matched to a gene. The CDR3 extends over 14 amino acids. CDR1 is LNHNV and CDR2 is YYDKDF in the germline V gene (reference sequence). Here the CDR3 reads CATSREGQGYEQYF. The CDR3 coding sequence is TGTGCCACCAGCAGAGAGGGACAGGGCTACGAGCAGTACTTC. The whole variable domain, remainder taken from reference TRBV15 and TRBJ2-7, is DAMVIQNPRYQVTQFGKPVTLSCSQTLNHNVMYWYQQKSSQAPKLLFHYYDKDFNNEADTPDNFQSRRPNTSFCFLDIRSPGLGDTAMYLCATSREGQGYEQYFGPGTRLTVT.

In this sample, this clone turned up once. The gene calls are TRBV5-1 and TRBJ1-4; D is undetermined. The germline CDR1 and CDR2 sequences are SGHRS and YFSETQ. Trimming stripped 2 bases from V and 5 bases from J, with 10 bases between. The CDR3 runs to 14 residues. As DNA, the CDR3 is TGCGCCAGCAGCTTAGGTGGCCACAATGAAAAACTGTTTTTT. This codes for CASSLGGHNEKLFF.

This clone was seen a handful of times. This chain links TRBV11-3 with TRBJ2-7, with 9 nucleotides matching TRBD2. Germline V gene lookup returns CDR1 SGHNT and CDR2 YENEEA. The CDR3 is made up of 15 amino acids. The junction had 11 bases not matched to a gene; V was cut back by 5 bases and J by 6 bases. The CDR3 bases are TGTGCCAGCAGCCTCCAGATGGGCGGGAGGGGCGAGCAGTACTTC. Its protein is CASSLQMGGRGEQYF.

This clone was seen a handful of times. The chain employs TRBV5-1 and TRBJ1-3, with 7 bases matching TRBD1. There are 16 residues in the CDR3. Germline-derived CDR1 and CDR2 are SGHRS and YFSETQ. After removal of 4 bases from V and 0 bases from J, the junction contained 7 bases not matched to a gene. Here the CDR3 DNA reads TGCGCCAGCAGCCTGGGACAGTCCGACTCTGGAAACACCATATATTTT. Translated: CASSLGQSDSGNTIYF. The full variable domain, in which reference TRBV5-1 and TRBJ1-3 provide the parts outside the CDR3, is KAGVTQTPRYLIKTRGQQVTLSCSPISGHRSVSWYQQTPGQGLQFLFEYFSETQRNKGNFPGRFSGRQFSNSRSEMNVSTLELGDSALYLCASSLGQSDSGNTIYFGEGSWLTVV.

This chain connects TRBV7-8 to TRBJ2-1; D may be TRBD1 (6 bases). The V gene's germline CDR1 is SGHVS and CDR2 FQNEAQ. Trimming stripped 5 bases from V and 10 bases from J, with 18 bases between. The CDR3 spans 14 residues. CDR3 protein: CASSLSPSTGEQFF. The CDR3 DNA follows: TGTGCCAGCAGCCTAAGCCCCTCGACAGGAGAGCAGTTCTTC.

This clone has only a few counts. This rearrangement joins TRBV7-2 to TRBJ2-1; 10 nucleotides align to TRBD2. Germline-derived CDR1 and CDR2 are SGHTA and FQGNSA. The CDR3 contains 16 residues. Trimming removed 7 bases from V and 9 bases from J; junction bases left unmatched: 15. CDR3 nucleotide sequence: TGTGCCAGCACCCCTGCCCCTAGCGGGAGATTGGGTGAGCAGTTCTTC. Amino acids: CASTPAPSGRLGEQFF.

The chain couples TRBV18 to TRBJ2-7; D gene ambiguous. The CDR3 extends over 15 amino acids. CDR1 KGHSH and CDR2 LQKENI come from the germline V gene. The germline V and J ends were trimmed by 1 base and 7 bases, with 17 bases remaining between them. The CDR3 is CASSPQPAPNGEQYF. The DNA of the CDR3 is TGTGCCAGCTCACCACAGCCAGCGCCGAACGGGGAGCAGTACTTC.

The chain uses TRBV11-2 and TRBJ1-1; TRBD1 agrees at 10 bases. The germline CDR1 and CDR2 sequences are SGHAT and FQNNGV. With V trimmed by 6 bases and J by 5 bases, 9 bases remained unmatched. The CDR3 contains 15 residues. CDR3 amino acids: CASRPPGTGVTEAFF. The CDR3 DNA follows: TGTGCCAGCAGACCACCCGGGACAGGGGTTACTGAAGCTTTCTTT.

The V call is TRBV5-6, the J call TRBJ1-4; D not resolved. V was trimmed by 0 bases and J by 7 bases, leaving 7 bases between them. This CDR3 region has 13 residues. From germline, CDR1 is SGHDT and CDR2 YYEEEE. The CDR3 nucleotides read TGTGCCAGCAGCTTGGCGGGCTCTGAAAAACTGTTTTTT. This sequence encodes CASSLAGSEKLFF.

The rearrangement links TRBV10-3 to TRBJ1-2, with a tentative D call TRBD1 (6 bases). The CDR3 extends over 12 amino acids. Germline loops: CDR1 ENHRY, CDR2 SYGVKD. Trimming pared 2 bases from V and 7 bases from J, leaving 8 bases between. This CDR3 reads CAISEAGAGYTF. The DNA for the CDR3 is TGTGCCATCAGTGAGGCGGGGGCTGGCTACACCTTC.

This clone was seen a single time. The CDR3 DNA sequence: TGCAGCGTTGAAATAGAGGACACTGAAGCTTTCTTT. Its translation is CSVEIEDTEAFF. This chain connects TRBV29-1 to TRBJ1-1; D gene uncertain. The V gene's germline CDR1 is SQVTM and CDR2 ANQGSEA. Between the trimmed V and J ends, which lost 2 bases and 3 bases, there was a span of 7 bases. This CDR3 is built from 12 residues.

In nucleotides, the CDR3 is TGTGCCAGCAGCCCCCGACGGACAGATACGCAGTATTTT. Residues: CASSPRRTDTQYF. The chain recombines TRBV7-2 with TRBJ2-3; no definite D call. Germline CDR1 SGHTA, CDR2 FQGNSA. Trimming took 5 bases from V and 3 from J, leaving 9 bases between them. The CDR3 length is 13 residues.

This chain uses TRBV6-6 with TRBJ2-2; no clear D. Germline CDR1 reads MNHNY; CDR2 reads SVGAGI (reference sequence). Trimming took off 6 bases at V and 1 base at J, with 6 bases between the two ends. The CDR3 totals 13 residues. CDR3 in amino acids: CASRRQNTGELFF. The CDR3 DNA is TGTGCCAGCAGGAGACAGAACACCGGGGAGCTGTTTTTT.